Sequencing of this TCR beta chain was carried out in a study of blood T cell repertoires in COVID-19. Study as a whole: The analysed material was cDNA or gDNA that came from T cells, B-cell-depleted T cells, or PBMCs.

The CDR3 runs to 15 residues. With 5 bases clipped from V and 0 bases from J, the junction kept 5 bases outside the gene matches. Germline-derived CDR1 and CDR2 are LNHDA and SQIVND (reference sequence). Original handling: Amplification of reference gene primers provided the estimated nucleated cell counts. Produced via immunoSEQ multiplex PCR; TCRdb's table is partial and in-frame only. For V, J and clone size, that table is used; D and trimming come from the DNA. The sample has 110,000 to 150,000 clones, roughly 80% seen once. This clonotype was obtained from a man between 45 and 60 years old with active or convalescent COVID-19. The sample was peripheral blood. V usage is TRBV19 and J usage is TRBJ2-5; 8 bases line up with TRBD2. The CDR3, as DNA: TGTGCCAGTAGTGTTACTAGCGGACACCAAGAGACCCAGTACTTC. This gives the protein CASSVTSGHQETQYF. The whole variable domain, filled in from reference TRBV19 and TRBJ2-5, reads DGGITQSPKYLFRKEGQNVTLSCEQNLNHDAMYWYRQDPGQGLRLIYYSQIVNDFQKGDIAEGYSVSREKKESFPLTVTSAQKNPTAFYLCASSVTSGHQETQYFGPGTRLLVL.